Each of the 32 T cell receptor beta chains below was sequenced from the same sample in a study of cytomegalovirus exposure and HLA in healthy donors. Vbeta (60) and Jbeta (13) primers were used in the PCR. Assay: immunoSEQ multiplex PCR; the TCRdb copy retains only in-frame clones and omits some. The top ten hold roughly 0.63% of the sample, which has about 93,000 clones, roughly 79% seen once. The sample was PBMCs. Receptors originate from a young man in good health and CMV-seronegative.

The chain carries TRBV18 and TRBJ1-5, with D maybe TRBD1 (5 bases). Between the trimmed V and J ends, which lost 4 bases and 4 bases, there was a span of 14 bases. The CDR3 sequence is 15 residues long. The germline V gene has CDR1 KGHSH and CDR2 LQKENI. The CDR3, as DNA: TGTGCCAGCTCACAAGGAGGGGCAGCAAATCAGCCCCAGCATTTT. This encodes CASSQGGAANQPQHF. The whole variable domain, filled in from reference TRBV18 and TRBJ1-5, reads NAGVMQNPRHLVRRRGQEARLRCSPMKGHSHVYWYRQLPEEGLKFMVYLQKENIIDESGMPKERFSAEFPKEGPSILRIQQVVRGDSAAYFCASSQGGAANQPQHFGDGTRLSIL.

The chain joins TRBV18 to TRBJ2-1; TRBD2 agrees at 10 bases. V lost 6 bases, J lost 2 bases, and 4 bases stayed unmatched. This CDR3 spans 15 amino acids. CDR1 and CDR2 (germline): KGHSH, LQKENI. This CDR3 is CASSSGTSAYNEQFF. CDR3 sequence (DNA): TGTGCCAGCTCGTCCGGGACTAGCGCCTACAATGAGCAGTTCTTC.

This clone came up a few times. The rearrangement uses TRBV6-6 and TRBJ1-5; D remains ambiguous. The length of the CDR3 is 15 residues. The V gene lost 7 bases and the J gene lost 0 bases, with 13 bases spanning the gap. CDR1 MNHNY and CDR2 SVGAGI come from the germline V gene (reference sequence). The CDR3 spells CASILVGDSNQPQHF. CDR3 nucleotides: TGTGCCAGCATTCTCGTCGGGGATAGCAATCAGCCCCAGCATTTT.

The chain links TRBV7-6 to TRBJ1-1, with 7 bases that match TRBD1. Germline V CDR1 and CDR2: SGHVS, FNYEAQ. The ends lost 5 bases at V and 1 base at J; junction bases unmatched: 4. This CDR3 is built from 14 residues. The CDR3 protein is CASSPGGRNTEAFF. Written as DNA, the CDR3 is TGTGCCAGCAGCCCAGGGGGGCGGAACACTGAAGCTTTCTTT.

The chain couples TRBV5-1 to TRBJ2-1; 10 bases agree with TRBD1. Germline V gene lookup returns CDR1 SGHRS and CDR2 YFSETQ. V shed 0 bases and J 7 bases; nucleotides not matched to a gene: 4. CDR3 length: 15 amino acids. CDR3: CASSLEDRGGNEQFF. The CDR3 DNA reads as TGCGCCAGCAGCTTGGAGGACAGGGGGGGGAATGAGCAGTTCTTC.

The V call is TRBV2, the J call TRBJ2-3, with a tentative D call TRBD2 (5 bases). The CDR3 is 15 residues long. V was trimmed by 7 bases and J by 3 bases, leaving 17 bases between them. Germline CDR1 reads SNHLY; CDR2 reads FYNNEI. The CDR3 region is CASTRVVGATDTQYF. The CDR3 DNA is TGTGCCAGCACGAGGGTGGTGGGAGCGACAGATACGCAGTATTTT.

The chain has TRBV29-1 and TRBJ2-7; 8 bases are a match to TRBD1. The trim removed 6 bases at V and 7 bases at J, leaving 17 bases unmatched. The CDR3 covers 15 residues. CDR1 is SQVTM and CDR2 is ANQGSEA in the germline V gene. CDR3 DNA sequence: TGCAGCGTAGCCGGGACAGGATATTTTCTAGGGGAGCAGTACTTC. It yields the protein CSVAGTGYFLGEQYF.

As regards this clone: The junction differs from germline at one of its ends, possibly a read error. The chain carries TRBV7-9 and TRBJ2-7; 9 bases fit TRBD1. This CDR3 is built from 18 residues. Germline CDR1 SEHNR, CDR2 FQNEAQ (reference sequence). CDR3 residues: CSSSTPSGTGHSSYEQYF. The CDR3 nucleotides read TGTTCCAGCAGCACACCTTCTGGGACAGGGCATAGCTCCTACGAGCAGTACTTC. The entire variable domain, with the rest obtained from reference TRBV7-9 and TRBJ2-7, is as follows: DTGVSQNPRHKITKRGQNVTFRCDPISEHNRLYWYRQTLGQGPEFLTYFQNEAQLEKSRLLSDRFSAERPKGSFSTLEIQRTEQGDSAMYLCSSSTPSGTGHSSYEQYFGPGTRLTVT.

The chain recombines TRBV18 with TRBJ2-2, with D possibly being TRBD2 (5 bases). This CDR3 has 16 amino acids. Trimming took 0 bases from V and 0 from J, leaving 8 bases between them. Germline values: CDR1 KGHSH, CDR2 LQKENI. The CDR3 loop reads CASSPPRGSNTGELFF. The CDR3 DNA reads as TGTGCCAGCTCACCACCCCGAGGGTCGAACACCGGGGAGCTGTTTTTT.

The chain joins TRBV19 to TRBJ2-3; 11 bases are a match to TRBD2. V lost 4 bases to trimming and J lost 2 bases; unmatched junction nucleotides: 5. Germline assignment: CDR1 LNHDA and CDR2 SQIVND (reference sequence). This CDR3 region has 16 residues. The CDR3 DNA reads as TGTGCCAGTAGTAACATAGCGGGGGGGGCCACAGATACGCAGTATTTT. As protein: CASSNIAGGATDTQYF.

This clone was seen once. This chain uses TRBV19 with TRBJ2-5; 7 bases fit TRBD1. The J segment lost 4 bases and the V segment lost 5 bases, leaving 10 bases of the junction unmatched. The germline V gene encodes CDR1 LNHDA and CDR2 SQIVND (reference sequence). The CDR3 spans 15 residues. In DNA form, the CDR3 reads TGTGCCAGTAGTGTCACCAGGGGGTTGGGAGAGACCCAGTACTTC. It is translated as CASSVTRGLGETQYF.

The sample holds a few counts of this clone. The rearrangement links TRBV6-5 to TRBJ2-1, with TRBD2 matching 12 bases. This CDR3 is built from 15 residues. J lost 3 bases, V lost 5 bases, and 2 bases had no gene match. Germline V gene sequence: CDR1 MNHEY, CDR2 SVGAGI. CDR3 nucleotide sequence: TGTGCCAGCAGTCGGACTAGCGGGGACTACAATGAGCAGTTCTTC. It yields the protein CASSRTSGDYNEQFF.

This chain uses TRBV2 with TRBJ2-5; the match to TRBD2 covers 12 bases. This CDR3 region has 15 residues. CDR1 SNHLY and CDR2 FYNNEI come from the germline V gene. After removal of 4 bases from V and 6 bases from J, the junction contained 6 bases not matched to a gene. In DNA form, the CDR3 reads TGTGCCAGCAGTGTGGCTAGCGGGGGGGCAAAGACCCAGTACTTC. It specifies CASSVASGGAKTQYF.

The sample holds one count of this clone. The chain is built from TRBV7-2 and TRBJ2-5, with D tentatively TRBD2 (6 bases). Germline V gene sequence: CDR1 SGHTA, CDR2 FQGNSA. The CDR3 loop spans 14 amino acids. V shed 2 bases and J shed 2 bases, with 9 bases lying between them. Here the CDR3 reads CASSLLRGQETQYF. CDR3 DNA: TGTGCCAGCAGCTTATTGCGGGGACAAGAGACCCAGTACTTC.

This clone was seen a few times. The chain couples TRBV11-2 to TRBJ2-4; maybe TRBD2 (6 bases). This CDR3 comprises 14 residues. V gave up 3 bases and J gave up 3 bases, with 9 bases separating them. Germline CDR1 and CDR2: SGHAT and FQNNGV. Written as DNA, the CDR3 is TGTGCCAGCAGCTTGGGGGGAGGCAAAAACATTCAGTACTTC. Protein: CASSLGGGKNIQYF.

This clone was observed a handful of times. J is TRBJ1-1 and V is TRBV6-5, with 9 positions matching TRBD1. The germline gives CDR1 MNHEY, CDR2 SVGAGI. Germline trimming cut 3 bases from V and 2 bases from J; bases unmatched to any gene: 4. The CDR3 is made up of 15 amino acids. In nucleotides, the CDR3 is TGTGCCAGCAGTTATAACAGGGGGCCTAACACTGAAGCTTTCTTT. It specifies CASSYNRGPNTEAFF.

To note about this clone: An end of the junction differs from the germline gene, which may be a read error. V and J are TRBV6-5 and TRBJ2-3; tentative D call: TRBD1 (5 bases). The CDR3 sequence is 16 residues long. CDR1 and CDR2 from the germline V gene are MNHEY and SVGAGI. The CDR3 reads CASSHSSGPTGDTQYF. The CDR3 nucleotides are TGTGCCAGCAGTCACTCGTCAGGGCCCACTGGGGATACGCAGTATTTT.

CDR3 sequence (DNA): TGTGCCAGCAGCTTTTCCGCGGGAGTTGGGCAGTTCTTC. The encoded protein is CASSFSAGVGQFF. The chain carries TRBV7-6 and TRBJ2-1; the match to TRBD2 covers 7 bases. The CDR3 is made up of 13 amino acids. The V and J ends lost 3 bases and 12 bases, in that order; junction bases with no gene match: 8. Germline assignment: CDR1 SGHVS and CDR2 FNYEAQ.

This clone was detected once. The chain employs TRBV9 and TRBJ2-2, with D perhaps matching TRBD2 (5 bases). The CDR3 runs 16 residues. Trimming pared 0 bases from V and 3 bases from J, leaving 12 bases between. Germline V lookup: CDR1 SGDLS, CDR2 YYNGEE. CDR3 DNA sequence: TGTGCCAGCAGCGTAGGAAGCGGATCAGACACCGGGGAGCTGTTTTTT. Residues: CASSVGSGSDTGELFF.

This sequence joins TRBV5-4 and TRBJ2-7, with D perhaps TRBD1 (6 bases). Germline CDR1 and CDR2: SGHNT and YYREEE (reference sequence). The CDR3 runs to 13 residues. The germline V and J ends were trimmed by 1 base and 4 bases, with 9 bases remaining between them. The CDR3 sequence: CASSLTGKYEQYV. In DNA, the CDR3 is TGTGCCAGCAGCTTGACAGGGAAGTACGAGCAGTACGTC.

V gene TRBV5-1 combines with J gene TRBJ2-1, with 10 bases identical to TRBD2. The CDR3 consists of 17 residues. The J segment lost 1 base and the V segment lost 0 bases, leaving 4 bases of the junction unmatched. From germline, CDR1 is SGHRS and CDR2 YFSETQ. The CDR3 region is CASSLGAGGASYNEQFF. CDR3 coding DNA: TGCGCCAGCAGCTTGGGAGCGGGAGGGGCTTCCTACAATGAGCAGTTCTTC.

This chain joins TRBV7-9 and TRBJ1-1; no firm D call. There are 16 residues in the CDR3. Looked up from germline, CDR1 is SEHNR and CDR2 is FQNEAQ (reference sequence). Trimming took 5 bases from V and 0 from J, leaving 16 bases between them. The CDR3 reads CASSRLDLLMNTEAFF. The CDR3 DNA reads TGTGCCAGCAGCCGCTTAGATCTCCTCATGAACACTGAAGCTTTCTTT.

This chain joins TRBV4-2 and TRBJ2-2; TRBD1 aligns across 9 bases. V was clipped by 5 bases and J by 3 bases; unmatched bases: 4. The CDR3 consists of 15 residues. Looked up from germline, CDR1 is LGHNA and CDR2 is YNFKEQ. In DNA, the CDR3 is TGTGCCAGCAGCTCCGGGACAGGGTACACCGGGGAGCTGTTTTTT. It yields the protein CASSSGTGYTGELFF.

The chain has TRBV10-3 and TRBJ2-3, with TRBD2 matching over 11 bases. The V gene's germline CDR1 is ENHRY and CDR2 SYGVKD. The CDR3 loop spans 15 amino acids. Trimming took 2 bases from V and 4 from J; bases not matched to a gene: 2. The CDR3 nucleotides read TGTGCCATCAGTGAGACTAGCGGGAGCGCAGATACGCAGTATTTT. Translated: CAISETSGSADTQYF.

On this clone itself: The junction and the germline gene differ at one end; a read error may be behind it. The rearrangement links TRBV27 to TRBJ1-2, with TRBD1 matching 8 bases. Germline lookup yields CDR1 MNHEY and CDR2 SMNVEV (reference sequence). The CDR3 is made up of 17 amino acids. The CDR3 here is CASTLTGTGISNYGYTF. The CDR3 DNA sequence: TGTGCCAGCACTTTAACCGGGACAGGCATTTCTAACTATGGCTACACCTTC.

The chain is built from TRBV15 and TRBJ2-5; the match to TRBD2 covers 7 bases. The V gene's germline CDR1 is LNHNV and CDR2 YYDKDF (reference sequence). This CDR3 has 14 residues. V lost 1 base, J lost 3 bases, and 2 bases stayed unmatched. As DNA, the CDR3 is TGTGCCACCAGCAGAGCGGGGGGAAAAGAGACCCAGTACTTC. Encoded protein: CATSRAGGKETQYF. Using reference TRBV15 and TRBJ2-5 for the parts outside the CDR3, the full variable domain is DAMVIQNPRYQVTQFGKPVTLSCSQTLNHNVMYWYQQKSSQAPKLLFHYYDKDFNNEADTPDNFQSRRPNTSFCFLDIRSPGLGDTAMYLCATSRAGGKETQYFGPGTRLLVL.

The chain joins TRBV7-8 to TRBJ1-2; unclear D gene. The CDR3 spans 15 residues. Germline values: CDR1 SGHVS, CDR2 FQNEAQ. The V end was cut by 4 bases, the J end by 0 bases, with 12 bases between. Here the CDR3 DNA reads TGTGCCAGCAGCTCACGACCGGGTACTAACTATGGCTACACCTTC. It is translated as CASSSRPGTNYGYTF.

The chain combines TRBV6-1 with TRBJ2-7, with D unresolved. Per the germline V gene, CDR1 is MNHNS and CDR2 is SASEGT. The CDR3 is made up of 13 amino acids. V was cut by 5 bases and J by 9 bases, with 17 bases left in between. The CDR3 DNA is TGTGCCAGCAGTCCCGGTAGTGTATGGGGGCAGTACGTC. It specifies CASSPGSVWGQYV.

The chain carries TRBV19 and TRBJ2-1; 7 bases are shared with TRBD2. V lost 2 bases, J lost 0 bases, and 7 bases stayed unmatched. Germline assignment: CDR1 LNHDA and CDR2 SQIVND (reference sequence). The CDR3 is made up of 17 amino acids. CDR3 loop: CASSISPGGISYNEQFF. CDR3 nucleotide sequence: TGTGCCAGTAGTATATCCCCCGGGGGGATCTCCTACAATGAGCAGTTCTTC.

This clone was picked up one time. V and J are TRBV19 and TRBJ1-5, with TRBD1 identical over 9 bases. With V trimmed by 2 bases and J by 0 bases, 2 bases remained unmatched. CDR3 size: 16 residues. CDR1 LNHDA and CDR2 SQIVND come from the germline V gene (reference sequence). CDR3: CASSIRTGDSNQPQHF. In DNA, the CDR3 is TGTGCCAGTAGTATAAGGACAGGGGATAGCAATCAGCCCCAGCATTTT.

The chain carries TRBV4-1 and TRBJ2-6; TRBD1 matches 10 bases. The CDR3 has 19 amino acids. Germline V gene sequence: CDR1 MGHRA, CDR2 YSYEKL. The trim removed 1 base at V and 0 bases at J, leaving 6 bases unmatched. The CDR3 loop is CASSQGRDRGPSGANVLTF. Here the CDR3 DNA reads TGCGCCAGCAGCCAAGGACGGGACAGGGGACCCTCTGGGGCCAACGTCCTGACTTTC.

This clone was recorded only once. The chain employs TRBV7-2 and TRBJ1-6; no clear D. Deletions cut 9 bases from V and 8 bases from J, with 17 bases between. The CDR3 is made up of 14 amino acids. CDR1 SGHTA and CDR2 FQGNSA come from the germline V gene. CDR3 sequence (DNA): TGTGCCAGTCAGTGGGTGGCCGGGGATTCACCCCTCCACTTT. Translated, it gives CASQWVAGDSPLHF.